A single sample is the source of the 5 T cell receptor beta chains below, sequenced in a study of blood T cell repertoires in COVID-19. Profiled with immunoSEQ multiplex PCR; TCRdb holds only in-frame clones, not every one. The sample holds fewer than 200,000 clones, roughly 84% seen once. The material sequenced was PBMCs or T cells enriched from blood (not recorded which). All receptors come from a man in his fifties or sixties who had recovered from COVID-19.

This clone showed up just once. The V call is TRBV5-1, the J call TRBJ1-3, with D tentatively TRBD1 (6 bases). Germline V lookup: CDR1 SGHRS, CDR2 YFSETQ. Trimming removed 2 bases at V and 0 bases at J, with 9 bases between. The CDR3 contains 15 residues. In DNA form, the CDR3 reads TGCGCCAGCAGCTTAGGGGGATACTCTGGAAACACCATATATTTT. Translating gives CASSLGGYSGNTIYF.

V is TRBV5-1 and J is TRBJ1-1, with 9 bases matching TRBD1. The CDR3 has 11 residues. V trimming: 5 bases; J trimming: 12 bases; junction bases outside the gene matches: 5. Germline loops: CDR1 SGHRS, CDR2 YFSETQ. The CDR3 coding sequence is TGCGCCAGCAGGTTACAGGGGGCCCCTTTCTTT. This codes for CASRLQGAPFF.

This chain connects TRBV6-4 to TRBJ1-2; D is possibly TRBD1 (5 bases). The CDR3 is 15 amino acids. Trimming removed 1 base at V and 5 bases at J, with 14 bases between. Germline V lookup: CDR1 MRHNA, CDR2 SNTAGT. As DNA, the CDR3 is TGTGCCAGCAGTGACTTCGCAAGGGGAGGGTATGGCTACACCTTC. Its translation is CASSDFARGGYGYTF.

This rearrangement joins TRBV5-1 to TRBJ1-2, with TRBD1 matching 9 bases. CDR1 and CDR2 from the germline V gene are SGHRS and YFSETQ. J lost 4 bases, V lost 2 bases, and 12 bases had no gene match. CDR3 length equals 17 residues. CDR3 amino acids: CASSFSPPGQGVYGYTF. Here the CDR3 DNA reads TGCGCCAGCAGCTTCTCACCGCCGGGACAGGGTGTCTATGGCTACACCTTC.

The chain recombines TRBV4-1 with TRBJ1-2; unclear D gene. Germline-derived CDR1 and CDR2 are MGHRA and YSYEKL. This CDR3 has 12 residues. With 0 bases removed from V and 12 bases from J, the gap between germline ends came to 11 bases. CDR3: CASSQDGLDNTF. CDR3 nucleotide sequence: TGCGCCAGCAGCCAAGATGGACTAGACAACACCTTC.